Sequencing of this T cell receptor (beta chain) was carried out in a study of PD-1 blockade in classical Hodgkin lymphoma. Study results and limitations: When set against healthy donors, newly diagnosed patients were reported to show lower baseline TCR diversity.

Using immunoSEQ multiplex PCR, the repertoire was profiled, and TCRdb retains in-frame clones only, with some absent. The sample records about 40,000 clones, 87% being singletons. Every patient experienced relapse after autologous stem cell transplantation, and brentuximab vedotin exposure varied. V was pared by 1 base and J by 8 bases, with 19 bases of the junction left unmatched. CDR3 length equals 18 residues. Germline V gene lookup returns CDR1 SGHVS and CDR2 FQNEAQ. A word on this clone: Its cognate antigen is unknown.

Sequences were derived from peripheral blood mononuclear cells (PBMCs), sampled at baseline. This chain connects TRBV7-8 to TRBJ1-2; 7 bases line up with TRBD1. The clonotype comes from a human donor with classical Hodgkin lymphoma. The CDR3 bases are TGTGCCAGCAGCTTAGACAGGGGACGGGGGGGTAAGAGTGGAGGCTACACCTTC. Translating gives CASSLDRGRGGKSGGYTF.